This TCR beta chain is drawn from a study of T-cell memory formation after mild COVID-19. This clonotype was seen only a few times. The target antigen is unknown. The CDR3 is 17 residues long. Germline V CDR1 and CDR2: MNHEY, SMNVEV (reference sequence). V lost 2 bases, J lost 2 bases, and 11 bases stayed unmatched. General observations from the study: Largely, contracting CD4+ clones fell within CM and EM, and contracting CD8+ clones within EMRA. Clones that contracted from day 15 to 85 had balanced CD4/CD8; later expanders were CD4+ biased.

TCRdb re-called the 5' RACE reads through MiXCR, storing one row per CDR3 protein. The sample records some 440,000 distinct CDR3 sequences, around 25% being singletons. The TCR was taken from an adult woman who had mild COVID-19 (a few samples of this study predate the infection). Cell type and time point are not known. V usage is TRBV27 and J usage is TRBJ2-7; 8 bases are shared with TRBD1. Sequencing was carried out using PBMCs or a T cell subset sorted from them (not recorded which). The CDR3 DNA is TGTGCCAGCAGTTTAGCAGGGGGCATGGGCCAGACCTACGAGCAGTACTTC. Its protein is CASSLAGGMGQTYEQYF.